What follows are 10 T cell receptor beta chains derived from one specimen sequenced in a study of blood T cell repertoires in COVID-19. The protocol was immunoSEQ multiplex PCR, while the TCRdb copy is restricted to in-frame clones and leaves out a portion. This table has tens of thousands of clones, roughly 88% appearing once. Sequencing input: peripheral blood. The origin of the receptors is a human donor in a cohort sampled during active COVID-19.

This chain joins TRBV19 and TRBJ1-6; D is undetermined. The germline gives CDR1 LNHDA, CDR2 SQIVND (reference sequence). The CDR3 contains 13 residues. Deletions cut 5 bases from V and 7 bases from J, with 9 bases between. Here the CDR3 reads CASSLTGNSPLHF. The DNA of the CDR3 is TGTGCCAGTAGTCTTACGGGGAATTCACCCCTCCACTTT.

Only one count was recorded for this clone. The J gene is TRBJ2-1, the V gene TRBV4-1; tentative D call: TRBD2 (5 bases). V was trimmed by 4 bases and J by 7 bases, leaving 11 bases between them. Germline V lookup: CDR1 MGHRA, CDR2 YSYEKL. The CDR3 runs 13 residues. The CDR3, as DNA: TGCGCCAGCAGCCCGACTACTAGGAATGAGCAGTTCTTC. Its translation: CASSPTTRNEQFF.

The gene calls are TRBV7-2 and TRBJ2-7, with D hard to call. CDR3 length: 15 residues. Germline CDR1 SGHTA, CDR2 FQGNSA. The ends were cut back, 4 bases at V and 0 bases at J, with 13 bases in the middle. The CDR3 bases are TGTGCCAGCAGCTCATCCCCTAGATCCTCCTACGAGCAGTACTTC. It translates to CASSSSPRSSYEQYF.

The chain is built from TRBV15 and TRBJ2-3; 7 bases agree with TRBD1. V lost 4 bases, J lost 4 bases, and 11 bases stayed unmatched. Germline V lookup: CDR1 LNHNV, CDR2 YYDKDF (reference sequence). This CDR3 is 16 amino acids long. The CDR3: CATSIRQGSWADTQYF. The CDR3 nucleotides are TGTGCCACCAGCATAAGACAGGGTTCGTGGGCAGATACGCAGTATTTT.

This clone was seen only once. The chain joins TRBV24-1 to TRBJ2-1, with 15 positions matching TRBD2. The CDR3 runs 19 residues. Germline trimming cut 3 bases from V and 0 bases from J; bases unmatched to any gene: 5. Germline-derived CDR1 and CDR2 are KGHDR and SFDVKD. In DNA, the CDR3 is TGTGCCACCAGTGATCCGGGACTAGCGGGAGGTAGCTCCTACAATGAGCAGTTCTTC. It specifies CATSDPGLAGGSSYNEQFF.

J is TRBJ2-7 and V is TRBV6-2 or TRBV6-3; D possibly corresponds to TRBD1 (6 bases). The length of the CDR3 is 17 residues. The germline V gene encodes CDR1 MNHEY and CDR2 SVGEGT. Trimming took off 2 bases at V and 2 bases at J, with 19 bases between the two ends. The CDR3, as DNA: TGTGCCAGCAGTTACCCCCCGACAGGACACCCCCCCTACGAGCAGTACTTC. Its translation is CASSYPPTGHPPYEQYF.

The V and J genes are TRBV28 and TRBJ1-2; D is possibly TRBD1 (5 bases). The CDR3 runs to 15 residues. V gave up 4 bases and J gave up 7 bases, with 19 bases separating them. Germline V gene lookup returns CDR1 MDHEN and CDR2 SYDVKM. The CDR3 bases are TGTGCCAGCAGTTCGGGACTAAAGAGGGGTAGTGGCTACACCTTC. As protein: CASSSGLKRGSGYTF.

This clone was found a few times. The chain has TRBV5-5 and TRBJ1-4, with D perhaps TRBD1 (5 bases). V was trimmed by 2 bases and J by 8 bases, leaving 7 bases between them. Germline V gene lookup returns CDR1 SGHKS and CDR2 YYEKEE (reference sequence). This CDR3 spans 12 amino acids. The CDR3 bases are TGTGCCAGCAGCTTAAGGGGCGAAAAACTGTTTTTT. Its protein product is CASSLRGEKLFF.

This chain connects TRBV6-5 to TRBJ1-1; 10 bases line up with TRBD1. V lost 6 bases, J lost 4 bases, and 8 bases stayed unmatched. Germline V gives CDR1 MNHEY, CDR2 SVGAGI. CDR3 length equals 15 residues. The CDR3 nucleotides read TGTGCCAGCAGCAACCGACAGGGGGCGGGCACTGAAGCTTTCTTT. It translates to CASSNRQGAGTEAFF.

The CDR3 sequence is CASSRRQGSTLHF. The CDR3 region has the DNA TGTGCCAGCAGCAGAAGGCAGGGGAGCACCCTCCACTTT. The rearrangement links TRBV3-1 (or the pseudogene TRBV3-2) to TRBJ1-6; the D gene is possibly TRBD1 (6 bases). Looked up from germline, CDR1 is LGHDT and CDR2 is YNNKEL (reference sequence). This CDR3 contains 13 residues. V lost 5 bases and J lost 14, with 16 bases in between.